Each of the 29 T cell receptor beta chains below was sequenced from the same sample in a study of STAT5B mutations in CD4+ large granular lymphocyte leukemia. The protocol was immunoSEQ multiplex PCR, while the TCRdb copy is restricted to in-frame clones and leaves out a portion. The profile shows about 30,000 clones, just under 75% of them singletons. Sequences were obtained from CD4+ T cells from blood buffy coats. These receptors all stem from a human donor in good health.

This chain connects TRBV2 to TRBJ1-2, with D perhaps matching TRBD1 (5 bases). CDR3 length equals 15 residues. Germline values: CDR1 SNHLY, CDR2 FYNNEI. V was pared by 2 bases and J by 8 bases, with 18 bases between. The CDR3 nucleotides are TGTGCCAGCAGTGAATTACAGGTTTATATTGGCGGCTACACCTTC. It specifies CASSELQVYIGGYTF.

V usage is TRBV28 and J usage is TRBJ1-1, with D tentatively TRBD1 (5 bases). Between the trimmed V and J ends, which lost 5 bases and 1 base, there was a span of 17 bases. The CDR3 has 16 residues. Germline lookup yields CDR1 MDHEN and CDR2 SYDVKM. This CDR3 reads CASSPLLGVGNTEAFF. The CDR3 nucleotides are TGTGCCAGCAGTCCATTGTTGGGGGTGGGGAACACTGAAGCTTTCTTT.

The CDR3 nucleotides are TGTGCCAGCAGCTTAAGGGATGGACGGTATGGCTACACCTTC. Translation: CASSLRDGRYGYTF. The genes are TRBV11-2 and TRBJ1-2; no reliable D call. V shed 2 bases and J shed 5 bases, with 12 bases lying between them. Germline V gives CDR1 SGHAT, CDR2 FQNNGV. This CDR3 spans 14 amino acids. Drawing the rest from reference TRBV11-2 and TRBJ1-2, the complete variable domain is EAGVAQSPRYKIIEKRQSVAFWCNPISGHATLYWYQQILGQGPKLLIQFQNNGVVDDSQLPKDRFSAERLKGVDSTLKIQPAKLEDSAVYLCASSLRDGRYGYTFGSGTRLTVV.

V and J are TRBV6-1 and TRBJ2-6; 10 bases fit TRBD2. CDR3 length equals 18 residues. CDR1 and CDR2 (germline): MNHNS, SASEGT. The J segment lost 1 base and the V segment lost 3 bases, leaving 6 bases of the junction unmatched. CDR3: CASSEGLAGGSGANVLTF. CDR3 nucleotides: TGTGCCAGCAGTGAGGGGTTAGCGGGGGGTTCTGGGGCCAACGTCCTGACTTTC.

The CDR3 spells CAISGEGTGSSYEQYF. The CDR3 DNA follows: TGTGCCATCAGTGGGGAGGGGACAGGGAGCTCCTACGAGCAGTACTTC. V usage is TRBV10-3 and J usage is TRBJ2-7; TRBD1 matches 9 bases. The ends lost 4 bases at V and 0 bases at J; junction bases unmatched: 7. Per the germline V gene, CDR1 is ENHRY and CDR2 is SYGVKD. The CDR3 consists of 16 residues.

J is TRBJ1-1 and V is TRBV14, with unresolved D. The germline V gene encodes CDR1 SGHDN and CDR2 FVKESK. Deletions cut 1 base from V and 11 bases from J, with 11 bases between. The CDR3 is 12 residues long. The CDR3 loop reads CASSQGFREAFF. The CDR3 region has the DNA TGTGCCAGCAGCCAAGGGTTCCGGGAGGCTTTCTTT.

The V call is TRBV6-1, the J call TRBJ1-1, with D maybe TRBD1 (6 bases). V was clipped by 8 bases and J by 5 bases, with 18 bases between them. This CDR3 is 14 amino acids long. The germline gives CDR1 MNHNS, CDR2 SASEGT. CDR3 residues: CASYRTDGGTEAFF. For the CDR3, the DNA is TGTGCCAGCTATAGGACAGACGGGGGTACTGAAGCTTTCTTT.

There are a few counts of this clone. The chain joins TRBV6-1 to TRBJ1-5, with 12 bases lining up with TRBD1. The CDR3 has 16 amino acids. The germline CDR1 and CDR2 sequences are MNHNS and SASEGT. V was pared by 3 bases and J by 7 bases, with 7 bases of the junction left unmatched. Here the CDR3 DNA reads TGTGCCAGCAGTGAGTGGGACAGGGGGCTTAGACAGCCCCAGCATTTT. It is translated as CASSEWDRGLRQPQHF.

This clone was counted a single time. The chain couples TRBV7-9 to TRBJ2-1; tentatively, D is TRBD1 or TRBD2 (5 bases each). Deletions cut 5 bases from V and 11 bases from J, with 16 bases between. Germline V gives CDR1 SEHNR, CDR2 FQNEAQ (reference sequence). The CDR3 runs 13 residues. The CDR3 reads CASSRLRPGQQFF. CDR3 nucleotides: TGTGCCAGCAGCCGTCTAAGACCGGGACAGCAGTTCTTC.

The table lists this clone with a count of one. The chain employs TRBV6-1 and TRBJ1-2; perhaps TRBD1 as D (5 bases). The CDR3 runs to 13 residues. V was clipped by 6 bases and J by 4 bases, with 12 bases between them. Germline V gene lookup returns CDR1 MNHNS and CDR2 SASEGT. This CDR3 reads CASSTGGAYGYTF. The CDR3 DNA reads as TGTGCCAGCAGCACGGGGGGAGCCTATGGCTACACCTTC.

This clone was detected a few times. This chain connects TRBV27 to TRBJ1-5; TRBD1 matches 8 bases. The CDR3 sequence is 14 residues long. CDR1 is MNHEY and CDR2 is SMNVEV in the germline V gene (reference sequence). With 4 bases clipped from V and 3 bases from J, the junction kept 2 bases outside the gene matches. The CDR3 is CASSWTGFNQPQHF. CDR3 DNA sequence: TGTGCCAGCAGTTGGACAGGGTTCAATCAGCCCCAGCATTTT.

In this sample, this clone turned up a few times. The rearrangement links TRBV19 to TRBJ1-1; TRBD1 matches at 7 bases. Trimming took 5 bases from V and 0 from J; bases not matched to a gene: 6. Germline V lookup: CDR1 LNHDA, CDR2 SQIVND (reference sequence). The CDR3 loop spans 15 amino acids. CDR3 region: CASSPDRAMNTEAFF. The CDR3 region has the DNA TGTGCCAGTAGTCCCGACAGGGCCATGAACACTGAAGCTTTCTTT.

This sequence joins TRBV19 and TRBJ1-5; D remains unclear. Looked up from germline, CDR1 is LNHDA and CDR2 is SQIVND (reference sequence). CDR3 length equals 15 residues. The V and J ends lost 3 bases and 2 bases respectively, with 11 bases between them. The CDR3 coding sequence is TGTGCCAGTAGTATGTGGAATTTAGGCAATCAGCCCCAGCATTTT. It translates to CASSMWNLGNQPQHF.

The gene calls are TRBV11-3 and TRBJ2-4; no clear D. The CDR3 is 14 residues long. CDR1 is SGHNT and CDR2 is YENEEA in the germline V gene. Trimming removed 1 base at V and 5 bases at J, with 9 bases between. This CDR3 reads CASSLGSSQNIQYF. CDR3 sequence (DNA): TGTGCCAGCAGCTTAGGGAGCAGCCAAAACATTCAGTACTTC.

The V and J genes are TRBV4-2 and TRBJ1-2, with 10 nucleotides matching TRBD1. The germline CDR1 and CDR2 sequences are LGHNA and YNFKEQ. CDR3 length: 13 residues. V lost 4 bases and J lost 6; bases outside the gene matches: 2. CDR3 in DNA: TGTGCCAGCAGCCGTGGGACAGGGGATGGCTACACCTTC. Amino acid sequence: CASSRGTGDGYTF.

This rearrangement joins TRBV6-6 to TRBJ2-2, with TRBD2 matching 13 bases. The ends lost 5 bases at V and 7 bases at J; junction bases unmatched: 7. Germline V CDR1 and CDR2: MNHNY, SVGAGI (reference sequence). The length of the CDR3 is 16 residues. The CDR3 coding sequence is TGTGCCAGCAGTGCGACTAGCGGGAGGCCACACGGGGAGCTGTTTTTT. Its translation is CASSATSGRPHGELFF.

This clone occurred a few times. The rearrangement joins TRBV6-5 to TRBJ2-5, with D hard to call. The CDR3 extends over 11 amino acids. Per germline, CDR1 MNHEY and CDR2 SVGAGI. The ends were cut back, 2 bases at V and 4 bases at J, with 2 bases in the middle. The DNA for the CDR3 is TGTGCCAGCAGTTACGGAGAGACCCAGTACTTC. Translated: CASSYGETQYF.

This clone was detected a few times. This chain uses TRBV6-5 with TRBJ2-2; D may be TRBD1 or TRBD2 (5 bases each). V shed 6 bases and J shed 2 bases, with 7 bases lying between them. Germline values: CDR1 MNHEY, CDR2 SVGAGI. The CDR3 totals 13 residues. The CDR3 spells CASSRGNTGELFF. DNA for the CDR3: TGTGCCAGCAGCCGGGGCAACACCGGGGAGCTGTTTTTT.

The V and J genes are TRBV6-1 and TRBJ1-1; D gene ambiguous. V shed 4 bases and J shed 0 bases, with 9 bases lying between them. This CDR3 contains 14 residues. Germline lookup yields CDR1 MNHNS and CDR2 SASEGT. Here the CDR3 DNA reads TGTGCCAGCAGTGTTGACTGGGTGAACACTGAAGCTTTCTTT. It specifies CASSVDWVNTEAFF.

The table lists this clone with a count of one. The rearrangement joins TRBV4-1 to TRBJ1-1, with D perhaps matching TRBD1 (5 bases). CDR1 is MGHRA, CDR2 YSYEKL, per germline. Trimming pared 8 bases from V and 3 bases from J, leaving 16 bases between. The CDR3 totals 14 residues. CDR3 nucleotides: TGCGCCAGCCGCGGCCCCCTCAGGGACACTGAAGCTTTCTTT. Protein: CASRGPLRDTEAFF.

This clone showed up just a few times. CDR3 loop: CSAPRTDTQYF. The CDR3, as DNA: TGCAGTGCTCCCAGAACAGATACGCAGTATTTT. The J gene is TRBJ2-3, the V gene TRBV20-1; D gene ambiguous. CDR1 and CDR2 (germline): DFQATT, SNEGSKA (reference sequence). CDR3 length: 11 residues. Trimming left V 5 bases short and J 3 bases short, with 6 bases between.

V usage is TRBV2 and J usage is TRBJ2-6; 10 positions agree with TRBD1. Germline loops: CDR1 SNHLY, CDR2 FYNNEI. Trimming at V came to 6 bases and at J to 0 bases, leaving 2 bases not matched to a gene. The CDR3 is 16 amino acids. For the CDR3, the DNA is TGTGCCAGCAGGACAGGGGGCGACTCTGGGGCCAACGTCCTGACTTTC. Amino acid sequence: CASRTGGDSGANVLTF.

The V gene is TRBV6-1, the J gene TRBJ1-6; possible D gene TRBD1, 6 bases. Germline values: CDR1 MNHNS, CDR2 SASEGT. Trimming removed 4 bases at V and 10 bases at J, with 14 bases between. The length of the CDR3 is 14 residues. The CDR3, as DNA: TGTGCCAGCAGTGCCTTGGACAGCCAATCACCCCTCCACTTT. Protein: CASSALDSQSPLHF.

The chain recombines TRBV7-9 with TRBJ2-5, with D unresolved. V was shortened by 5 bases and J by 5 bases, with 24 bases between the two germline ends. Germline lookup yields CDR1 SEHNR and CDR2 FQNEAQ (reference sequence). The CDR3 runs 17 residues. The CDR3 sequence: CASSPVPWRRRRETQYF. CDR3 DNA: TGTGCCAGCAGCCCCGTCCCCTGGCGGCGACGGCGGGAGACCCAGTACTTC.

The chain uses TRBV10-2 and TRBJ2-1; D possibly corresponds to TRBD2 (5 bases). The CDR3 covers 14 residues. CDR1 and CDR2 (germline): WSHSY, SAAADI. Trimming stripped 4 bases from V and 0 bases from J, with 7 bases between. The CDR3 protein is CASSAGSSYNEQFF. As DNA, the CDR3 is TGCGCCAGCAGTGCGGGGAGCTCCTACAATGAGCAGTTCTTC.

The V and J genes are TRBV29-1 and TRBJ1-2, with 8 nucleotides matching TRBD1. The CDR3 has 12 amino acids. CDR1 and CDR2 from the germline V gene are SQVTM and ANQGSEA. J was trimmed by 6 bases and V by 3 bases; bases with no gene match: 3. The DNA for the CDR3 is TGCAGCGTTGATCGGACAGGGAATGGCTACACCTTC. Protein sequence: CSVDRTGNGYTF.

This chain uses TRBV9 with TRBJ2-1; 12 nucleotides align to TRBD2. The CDR3 spans 15 residues. The junction had 4 bases not matched to a gene; V was cut back by 0 bases and J by 9 bases. Germline values: CDR1 SGDLS, CDR2 YYNGEE. CDR3 DNA: TGTGCCAGCAGCGTAGGGACTAGCGGGAATTTTGAGCAGTTCTTC. Protein product: CASSVGTSGNFEQFF.

The chain links TRBV30 to TRBJ2-1, with D possibly TRBD2 on 6 matching bases. Germline V lookup: CDR1 GTSNPN, CDR2 SVGIG (reference sequence). The CDR3 covers 13 residues. V dropped 2 bases and J dropped 6 bases, with 11 bases sitting between them. The CDR3 loop is CAWSLLASNEQFF. DNA for the CDR3: TGTGCCTGGAGTTTACTAGCTAGCAATGAGCAGTTCTTC.

The V and J genes are TRBV9 and TRBJ2-5; possibly TRBD2 for D (5 bases). V dropped 0 bases and J dropped 1 base, with 16 bases sitting between them. Looked up from germline, CDR1 is SGDLS and CDR2 is YYNGEE. This CDR3 contains 17 residues. The CDR3 sequence is CASSVARAGYPQETQYF. CDR3 coding DNA: TGTGCCAGCAGCGTAGCGAGGGCGGGTTACCCCCAAGAGACCCAGTACTTC.